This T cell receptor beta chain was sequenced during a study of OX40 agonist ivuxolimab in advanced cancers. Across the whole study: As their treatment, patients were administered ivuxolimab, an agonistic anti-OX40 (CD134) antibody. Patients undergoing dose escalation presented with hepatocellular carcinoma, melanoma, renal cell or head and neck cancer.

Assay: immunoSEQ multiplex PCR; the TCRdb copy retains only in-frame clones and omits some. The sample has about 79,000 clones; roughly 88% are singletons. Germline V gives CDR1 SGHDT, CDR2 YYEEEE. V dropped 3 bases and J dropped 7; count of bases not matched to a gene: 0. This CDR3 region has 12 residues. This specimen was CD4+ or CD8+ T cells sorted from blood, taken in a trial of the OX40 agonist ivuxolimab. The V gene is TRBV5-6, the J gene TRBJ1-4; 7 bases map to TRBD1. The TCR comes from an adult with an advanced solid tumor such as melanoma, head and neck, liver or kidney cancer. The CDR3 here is CASSSGGEKLFF. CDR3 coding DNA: TGTGCCAGCAGCTCAGGGGGTGAAAAACTGTTTTTT.